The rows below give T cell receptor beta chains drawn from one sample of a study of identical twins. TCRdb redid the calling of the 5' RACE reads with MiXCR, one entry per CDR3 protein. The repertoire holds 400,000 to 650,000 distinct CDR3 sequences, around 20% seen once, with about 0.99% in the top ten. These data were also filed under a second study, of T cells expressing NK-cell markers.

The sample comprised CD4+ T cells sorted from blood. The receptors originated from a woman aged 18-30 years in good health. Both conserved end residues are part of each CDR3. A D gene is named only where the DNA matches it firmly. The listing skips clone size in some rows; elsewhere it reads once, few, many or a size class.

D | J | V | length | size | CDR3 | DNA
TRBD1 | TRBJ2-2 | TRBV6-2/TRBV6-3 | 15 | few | CASSYLGQGTGELFF | TGTGCCAGCAGTTACCTGGGACAGGGAACCGGGGAGCTGTTTTTT
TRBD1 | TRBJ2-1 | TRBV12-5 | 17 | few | CASGLVRDGTVYNEQFF | TGTGCTAGTGGTTTGGTACGGGACGGGACAGTATACAATGAGCAGTTCTTC
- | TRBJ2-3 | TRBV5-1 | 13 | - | CASGQSSTDTQYF | TGCGCCAGCGGACAGTCTAGCACAGATACGCAGTATTTT
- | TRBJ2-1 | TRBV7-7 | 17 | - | CASSLEGPGTFYNEQFF | TGTGCTAGCAGCTTAGAAGGACCCGGGACATTCTACAATGAGCAGTTCTTC
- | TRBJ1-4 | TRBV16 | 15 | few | CASSQSRATNEKLFF | TGTGCCAGCAGCCAATCACGGGCAACTAATGAAAAACTGTTTTTT
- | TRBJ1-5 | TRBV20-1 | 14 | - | CSARKGINNQPQHF | TGCAGTGCTAGAAAGGGTATCAACAATCAGCCCCAGCATTTT
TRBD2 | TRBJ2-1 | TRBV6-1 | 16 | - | CASGGRGGAGGNEQFF | TGTGCCAGCGGGGGACGGGGGGGAGCGGGAGGCAATGAGCAGTTCTTC
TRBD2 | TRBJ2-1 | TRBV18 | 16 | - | CASSPWSSGGAVEQFF | TGTGCCAGCTCACCCTGGAGTAGCGGGGGGGCGGTGGAGCAGTTCTTC
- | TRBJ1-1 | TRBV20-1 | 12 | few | CSTPARGTEAFF | TGCAGTACCCCGGCCCGGGGCACTGAAGCTTTCTTT
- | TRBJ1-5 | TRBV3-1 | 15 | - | CASSQGGVGNQPQHF | TGTGCCAGCAGCCAAGGTGGGGTCGGAAATCAGCCCCAGCATTTT
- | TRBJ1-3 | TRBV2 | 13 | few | CASSTDPGNTIYF | TGTGCCAGCAGTACGGATCCTGGAAACACCATATATTTT
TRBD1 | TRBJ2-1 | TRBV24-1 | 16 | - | CATSDPGTGSYNEQFF | TGTGCCACCAGTGATCCCGGGACAGGGTCCTACAATGAGCAGTTCTTC
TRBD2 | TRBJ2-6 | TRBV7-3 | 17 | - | CASSLAGGSSGANVLTF | TGTGCCAGCAGCTTAGCGGGGGGGAGCTCTGGGGCCAACGTCCTGACTTTC
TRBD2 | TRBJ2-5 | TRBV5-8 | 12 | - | CASKREEETQYF | TGTGCCAGCAAGCGGGAGGAAGAGACCCAGTACTTC
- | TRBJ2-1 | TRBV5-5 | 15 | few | CASSQRQSSYNEQFF | TGTGCCAGCAGCCAGCGTCAGAGCTCCTACAATGAGCAGTTCTTC
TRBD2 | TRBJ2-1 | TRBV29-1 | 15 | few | CSVDRLGGGDNEQFF | TGCAGCGTTGACAGGCTCGGGGGGGGGGACAATGAGCAGTTCTTC
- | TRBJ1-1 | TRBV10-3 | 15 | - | CAISDSGTENTEAFF | TGTGCCATCAGTGATTCCGGGACGGAGAACACTGAAGCTTTCTTT
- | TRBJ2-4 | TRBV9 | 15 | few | CASSVDGGFGNIQYF | TGTGCCAGCAGCGTAGATGGGGGGTTTGGAAACATTCAGTACTTC
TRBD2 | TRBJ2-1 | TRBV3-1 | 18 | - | CASSRTPTSGSFYNEQFF | TGTGCCAGCAGTCGAACCCCCACTAGCGGGAGTTTCTACAATGAGCAGTTCTTC
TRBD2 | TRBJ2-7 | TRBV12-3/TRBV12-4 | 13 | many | CASTLAGGYEQYF | TGTGCCAGCACCCTAGCGGGAGGGTACGAGCAGTACTTC
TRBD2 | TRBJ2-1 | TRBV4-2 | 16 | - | CASSHTSGNSYNEQFF | TGTGCCAGCAGCCACACTAGCGGGAACTCCTACAATGAGCAGTTCTTC
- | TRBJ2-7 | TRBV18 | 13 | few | CASSPDLHSQQYF | TGTGCCAGCTCACCGGACTTACATAGTCAGCAGTACTTC
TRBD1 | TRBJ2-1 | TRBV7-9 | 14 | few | CASSLTGQYNEQFF | TGTGCCAGCAGCTTAACGGGACAGTACAATGAGCAGTTCTTC
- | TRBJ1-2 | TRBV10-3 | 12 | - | CAISSGSYGYTF | TGTGCCATCAGTTCAGGGTCCTATGGCTACACCTTC
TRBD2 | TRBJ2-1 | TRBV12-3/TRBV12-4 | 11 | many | CASRVAGEQFF | TGTGCCAGCAGGGTAGCGGGGGAGCAGTTCTTC
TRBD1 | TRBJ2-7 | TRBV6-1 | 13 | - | CASGQGAPYEQYF | TGTGCCAGCGGCCAGGGGGCGCCGTACGAGCAGTACTTC
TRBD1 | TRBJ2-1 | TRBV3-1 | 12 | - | CASSQERQGQFF | TGTGCCAGCAGCCAAGAACGACAGGGGCAGTTCTTC